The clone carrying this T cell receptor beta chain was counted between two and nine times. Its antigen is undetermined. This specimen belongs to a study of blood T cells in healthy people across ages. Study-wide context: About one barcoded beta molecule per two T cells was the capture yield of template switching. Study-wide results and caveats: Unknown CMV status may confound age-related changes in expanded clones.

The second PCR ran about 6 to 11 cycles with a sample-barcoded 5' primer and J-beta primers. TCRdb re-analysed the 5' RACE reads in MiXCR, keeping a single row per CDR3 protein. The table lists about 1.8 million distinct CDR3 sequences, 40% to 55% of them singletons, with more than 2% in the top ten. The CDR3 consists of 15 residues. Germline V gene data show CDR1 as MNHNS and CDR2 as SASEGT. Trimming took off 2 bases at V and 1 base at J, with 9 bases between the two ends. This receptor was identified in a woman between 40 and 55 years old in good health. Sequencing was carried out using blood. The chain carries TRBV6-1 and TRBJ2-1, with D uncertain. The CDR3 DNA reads TGTGCCAGCAGTGAATTACGCGGATCCTACAATGAGCAGTTCTTC. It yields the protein CASSELRGSYNEQFF.